This TCR beta chain is from a study of identical twins. Study-level points and caveats: Twin pairs' shared out-of-frame alpha sequences were enriched in low generation probability.

Donors uniformly comprised healthy Caucasians. A note on this clonotype: Antigen unknown.

A single record per CDR3 protein comes from TCRdb applying MiXCR to the 5' RACE reads. This sample has approximately 1.8 million distinct CDR3 sequences, with 25% to 35% found just once. The clonotype was recovered from a newborn girl in good health. Sequencing was carried out using cord blood.

The CDR3 sequence: CAGSKEVRGSYNEQFF. CDR3 in DNA: TGTGCCGGCAGCAAAGAGGTCCGGGGATCCTACAATGAGCAGTTCTTC. This sequence joins TRBV21-1 and TRBJ2-1; TRBD1 reflects the table's D call only, with no check against the DNA. TRBV21-1 constitutes a pseudogene. This CDR3 has 16 residues.